This T cell receptor (beta chain) was recorded in a study of T cells in Graves' hyperthyroidism and ophthalmopathy. Regions amplified from RNA transcripts were the TCR beta CDR3 regions. During a first-round RT-PCR of the TCR CDR3, the HTBI primer set was used. TCRdb redid the calling of the multiplex PCR reads with MiXCR, one entry per CDR3 protein. The table includes about 600,000 distinct CDR3 sequences, approximately 15% detected once. This clonotype was seen a few times. The V and J ends lost 5 bases and 9 bases respectively, with 26 bases between them. This CDR3 contains 17 residues. Germline lookup yields CDR1 SGHAT and CDR2 FQNNGV. Criteria for exclusion of patients were uncontrolled infection, other autoimmune disease, pregnancy or lactation.

V gene TRBV11-2 combines with J gene TRBJ2-1; D may be TRBD2 (5 bases). The material sequenced was blood. This TCR came from a woman under 30 with Graves' ophthalmopathy. The CDR3 is CASSPSFRRRQRGEQFF. The CDR3 coding sequence is TGTGCCAGCAGCCCAAGTTTCAGGAGGAGGCAACGTGGTGAGCAGTTCTTC.